What follows are 12 T cell receptor beta chains derived from one specimen sequenced in a study of T cells in Graves' hyperthyroidism and ophthalmopathy (dated 2019 in TCRdb). Library prep was done by multiplex PCR. Sequenced on an Illumina HiSeq 2000. TCR beta CDR3 regions were amplified from RNA transcripts. A first-round RT-PCR of the TCR CDR3 used the HTBI primer set with the Qiagen OneStep RT-PCR kit. TCRdb's own reprocessing of the public reads used fastp at Q25 and MiXCR and kept productive beta chains. Here each entry gathers all rows of one CDR3 protein and keeps the most common genes and DNA. Across this sample there are some 180,000 distinct CDR3 sequences, with approximately 15% seen only once. 25% to 35% of the sample goes to the ten largest clones. Sequencing was performed on blood. The origin of the receptors is a woman aged 50 to 60 with Graves' hyperthyroidism.

This clonotype was found many times. The chain has TRBV29-1 and TRBJ1-1; D might be TRBD1 (6 bases). This CDR3 comprises 12 residues. CDR1 SQVTM and CDR2 ANQGSEA come from the germline V gene. The CDR3 region has the DNA TGCACTGTCCAGGGGTCGATAGCTGAAGCTTTCTTT. Translation: CTVQGSIAEAFF.

At least ten counts were recorded for this clonotype. This sequence joins TRBV7-9 and TRBJ1-4; D uncertain. Germline CDR1 reads SEHNR; CDR2 reads FQNEAQ (reference sequence). CDR3 size: 15 residues. Trimming took off 5 bases at V and 0 bases at J, with 10 bases between the two ends. The DNA of the CDR3 is TGTGCCAGCAGCCAGGACCGTTCAACTAATGAAAAACTGTTTTTT. Translating it yields CASSQDRSTNEKLFF.

J is TRBJ1-1 and V is TRBV6-2 or TRBV6-3; D unresolved. The CDR3 length is 14 residues. V was clipped by 7 bases and J by 0 bases, with 12 bases between them. Germline values: CDR1 MNHEY, CDR2 SVGEGT. CDR3 sequence (DNA): TGTGCCAGCACACCCTCCGTCATGAACACTGAAGCTTTCTTT. The encoded protein is CASTPSVMNTEAFF.

This clonotype was seen repeatedly, ten times or more. The chain couples TRBV5-1 to TRBJ2-2; D is ambiguous. From germline, CDR1 is SGHRS and CDR2 YFSETQ. The ends were cut back, 0 bases at V and 7 bases at J, with 7 bases in the middle. The CDR3 consists of 13 residues. CDR3 nucleotide sequence: TGCGCCAGCAGCTTGGCCCAGCTCGGGGAGCTGTTTTTT. The encoded protein is CASSLAQLGELFF.

This clonotype has at least ten counts. The chain employs TRBV19 and TRBJ1-2; D possibly corresponds to TRBD1 (6 bases). V dropped 9 bases and J dropped 5 bases, with 16 bases sitting between them. This CDR3 region has 13 residues. Germline CDR1 and CDR2: LNHDA and SQIVND (reference sequence). The CDR3 region is CASDDRQEYGYTF. For the CDR3, the DNA is TGTGCCAGCGACGACAGGCAGGAGTATGGCTACACCTTC. Together with reference TRBV19 and TRBJ1-2, the CDR3 gives the full variable domain: DGGITQSPKYLFRKEGQNVTLSCEQNLNHDAMYWYRQDPGQGLRLIYYSQIVNDFQKGDIAEGYSVSREKKESFPLTVTSAQKNPTAFYLCASDDRQEYGYTFGSGTRLTVV.

The chain uses TRBV20-1 and TRBJ1-2, with 7 bases matching TRBD1. Germline assignment: CDR1 DFQATT and CDR2 SNEGSKA (reference sequence). V gave up 0 bases and J gave up 7 bases; unmatched junction bases: 5. This CDR3 has 13 amino acids. The CDR3 here is CSARDLGQSGYTF. The CDR3 bases are TGCAGTGCTAGAGATCTGGGACAGAGTGGCTACACCTTC.

This clonotype was detected only a few times. The chain employs TRBV20-1 and TRBJ2-3; 14 bases line up with TRBD2. Germline trimming cut 0 bases from V and 0 bases from J; bases unmatched to any gene: 8. Germline CDR1 and CDR2: DFQATT and SNEGSKA (reference sequence). This CDR3 has 19 residues. CDR3 nucleotide sequence: TGCAGTGCTAGAGATCATGGACTAGCGGGGGGACCTAGCACAGATACGCAGTATTTT. Its protein is CSARDHGLAGGPSTDTQYF.

The genes are TRBV28 and TRBJ2-2; no clear D. Trimming removed 2 bases from V and 8 bases from J, with 12 bases in between. The V gene's germline CDR1 is MDHEN and CDR2 SYDVKM. This CDR3 region has 14 residues. The DNA for the CDR3 is TGTGCCAGCAGTTTAGGCAGGCTCGATGGGGAGCTGTTTTTT. It specifies CASSLGRLDGELFF. Combining the CDR3 with reference TRBV28 and TRBJ2-2 gives the whole variable domain DVKVTQSSRYLVKRTGEKVFLECVQDMDHENMFWYRQDPGLGLRLIYFSYDVKMKEKGDIPEGYSVSREKKERFSLILESASTNQTSMYLCASSLGRLDGELFFGEGSRLTVL.

This clonotype showed up many times. V usage is TRBV29-1 and J usage is TRBJ1-2, with unresolved D. Per germline, CDR1 SQVTM and CDR2 ANQGSEA. This CDR3 region has 12 residues. Trimming took 1 base from V and 4 from J, leaving 7 bases between them. CDR3 amino acids: CSVEGNGYGYTF. The CDR3 region has the DNA TGCAGCGTTGAAGGAAACGGCTATGGCTACACCTTC.

The CDR3 region is CASSWGSRGLDYEQYF. The CDR3 DNA follows: TGTGCCAGCAGCTGGGGAAGCAGGGGGCTGGATTACGAGCAGTACTTC. J is TRBJ2-7 and V is TRBV5-6; 8 bases align to TRBD1. CDR3 length: 16 amino acids. Trimming took 3 bases from V and 4 from J; bases not matched to a gene: 12. From germline, CDR1 is SGHDT and CDR2 YYEEEE.

This clonotype was seen at least ten times. The gene calls are TRBV28 and TRBJ2-3, with D tentatively TRBD2 (6 bases). The CDR3 is made up of 15 amino acids. Germline CDR1 reads MDHEN; CDR2 reads SYDVKM. The V and J ends lost 6 bases and 4 bases respectively, with 17 bases between them. The CDR3 nucleotides read TGTGCCAGCAGCCCTACGGGGGTCTCCCCAGATACGCAGTATTTT. Amino acids: CASSPTGVSPDTQYF.

This clonotype has a count of ten or more. This chain joins TRBV5-1 and TRBJ1-2; D may be TRBD1 (6 bases). The CDR3 length is 14 residues. Germline CDR1 and CDR2: SGHRS and YFSETQ. The V end was cut by 3 bases, the J end by 4 bases, with 13 bases between. CDR3 loop: CASSSGTNAYGYTF. The DNA of the CDR3 is TGCGCCAGCAGCTCTGGGACAAACGCCTATGGCTACACCTTC.